The 24 T cell receptor beta chains below were found in one sample sequenced in a study of CD8+CD57+ T cells in acquired aplastic anemia. The authors sequenced patients whose flow cytometry had shown CD8+CD57+ cell expansion. Using genomic DNA as the template, TCR beta VDJ and CDR3 profiling was carried out. Each CDR3 protein is one row after TCRdb ran MiXCR on the reads. The sample carries under 350,000 distinct CDR3 sequences, about three fifths recorded once. The sample taken for sequencing was sorted CD4+, CD8+, or CD8+CD57+ T cells (not recorded which) from PBMCs. Receptors originate from a human donor with aplastic anemia.

This sequence joins TRBV10-3 and TRBJ1-5, with 8 bases fitting TRBD1. V trimming: 4 bases; J trimming: 3 bases; junction bases outside the gene matches: 8. The CDR3 consists of 16 residues. The V gene's germline CDR1 is ENHRY and CDR2 SYGVKD. This chain's CDR3 is CAISAARTGSNQPQHF. CDR3 in DNA: TGTGCCATCAGTGCTGCCCGGACAGGGTCCAATCAGCCCCAGCATTTT.

V usage is TRBV2 and J usage is TRBJ1-1, with D possibly matching TRBD1 (5 bases). Deletions cut 4 bases from V and 3 bases from J, with 9 bases between. This CDR3 region has 13 residues. Germline V gives CDR1 SNHLY, CDR2 FYNNEI. CDR3 region: CASSAEGYTEAFF. DNA for the CDR3: TGTGCCAGCAGTGCCGAGGGGTACACTGAAGCTTTCTTT.

The chain couples TRBV20-1 to TRBJ2-7; TRBD2 matches at 10 bases. With 6 bases clipped from V and 1 base from J, the junction kept 3 bases outside the gene matches. This CDR3 is built from 13 residues. In germline, CDR1 is DFQATT, CDR2 SNEGSKA (reference sequence). CDR3 protein: CSALLAGSYEQYF. Written as DNA, the CDR3 is TGCAGTGCCCTACTAGCGGGGTCCTACGAGCAGTACTTC.

CDR3 amino acids: CATSGTAGITQYF. Here the CDR3 DNA reads TGTGCCACCAGTGGCACGGCGGGAATTACGCAGTATTTT. The J gene is TRBJ2-3, the V gene TRBV24-1; D possibly corresponds to TRBD2 (6 bases). Looked up from germline, CDR1 is KGHDR and CDR2 is SFDVKD. V was clipped by 5 bases and J by 8 bases, with 13 bases between them. The length of the CDR3 is 13 residues.

This clonotype was observed a handful of times. The CDR3 coding sequence is TGCGCCAGCAGTGAGTCGGGAGGGGAAACTGAAGCTTTCTTT. It is translated as CASSESGGETEAFF. V usage is TRBV10-1 and J usage is TRBJ1-1; D might be TRBD1 (5 bases). The CDR3 extends over 14 amino acids. Per the germline V gene, CDR1 is WNHNN and CDR2 is SYGVQD (reference sequence). Trimming removed 0 bases at V and 5 bases at J, with 10 bases between.

J is TRBJ1-1 and V is TRBV12-3 or TRBV12-4; 8 bases are a match to TRBD1. The CDR3 loop spans 13 amino acids. After removal of 3 bases from V and 11 bases from J, the junction contained 8 bases not matched to a gene. In DNA, the CDR3 is TGTGCCAGCAGTTTCGGACAGGGACCAAGGGCTTTCTTT. Its translation is CASSFGQGPRAFF.

This clonotype was observed many times. The chain employs TRBV5-8 and TRBJ2-1; TRBD2 matches 8 bases. Germline trimming cut 9 bases from V and 8 bases from J; bases unmatched to any gene: 13. CDR1 is SGHTS, CDR2 YDEGEE, per germline. The CDR3 is made up of 14 amino acids. CDR3 sequence reads: CATAGGSLLDEQFF. The DNA of the CDR3 is TGTGCCACCGCGGGGGGAAGTTTATTAGATGAGCAGTTCTTC. The full variable domain, rest sourced from reference TRBV5-8 and TRBJ2-1, is EAGVTQSPTHLIKTRGQQATLRCSPISGHTSVYWYQQALGLGLQFLLWYDEGEERNRGNFPPRFSGRQFPNYSSELNVNALELEDSALYLCATAGGSLLDEQFFGPGTRLTVL.

The rearrangement links TRBV5-1 to TRBJ1-1, with 12 nucleotides matching TRBD1. Germline V gene lookup returns CDR1 SGHRS and CDR2 YFSETQ. Losses at the gene ends were 4 bases for V and 0 bases for J; bases not matched to a gene: 4. This CDR3 comprises 16 residues. The CDR3 region has the DNA TGCGCCAGCAGCAGGGGGACAGGGGGCATGAACACTGAAGCTTTCTTT. This codes for CASSRGTGGMNTEAFF. The whole variable domain, filled in from reference TRBV5-1 and TRBJ1-1, reads KAGVTQTPRYLIKTRGQQVTLSCSPISGHRSVSWYQQTPGQGLQFLFEYFSETQRNKGNFPGRFSGRQFSNSRSEMNVSTLELGDSALYLCASSRGTGGMNTEAFFGQGTRLTVV.

V gene TRBV10-3 combines with J gene TRBJ1-2; D is unclear. The CDR3 covers 13 residues. The V gene lost 6 bases and the J gene lost 6 bases, with 14 bases spanning the gap. Germline lookup yields CDR1 ENHRY and CDR2 SYGVKD. CDR3 coding DNA: TGTGCCATCAGGGGCGCTTCGGCGAATGGCTACACCTTC. Amino acids: CAIRGASANGYTF.

This clonotype was counted ten times or more. The V gene is TRBV9, the J gene TRBJ2-7; the D gene is possibly TRBD1 (6 bases). The CDR3 consists of 13 residues. The V end lost 4 bases, the J end lost 5 bases, and 13 bases lay between the germline ends. Germline lookup yields CDR1 SGDLS and CDR2 YYNGEE. CDR3 in amino acids: CASSPSGAHEQYF. CDR3 nucleotide sequence: TGTGCCAGCAGCCCTTCAGGGGCCCACGAGCAGTACTTC.

The table lists this clonotype with many counts. V usage is TRBV19 and J usage is TRBJ2-2; 16 bases map to TRBD2. The CDR3 is 22 amino acids. With 3 bases clipped from V and 2 bases from J, the junction kept 15 bases outside the gene matches. The germline gives CDR1 LNHDA, CDR2 SQIVND (reference sequence). The CDR3 loop reads CASSILSLGTSGRAVNTGELFF. DNA of the CDR3: TGTGCCAGTAGTATTCTAAGTTTGGGGACTAGCGGGAGGGCCGTTAACACCGGGGAGCTGTTTTTT.

The rearrangement joins TRBV29-1 to TRBJ2-7; 11 bases fit TRBD1. V lost 4 bases and J lost 6; bases outside the gene matches: 5. Germline lookup yields CDR1 SQVTM and CDR2 ANQGSEA. CDR3 length: 13 residues. CDR3 in DNA: TGCAGCGTTGGGACAGGGGGCCGTCGCGAGCAGTACTTC. Amino acids: CSVGTGGRREQYF.

This chain joins TRBV2 and TRBJ2-3; no reliable D call. Looked up from germline, CDR1 is SNHLY and CDR2 is FYNNEI. With 6 bases removed from V and 2 bases from J, the gap between germline ends came to 9 bases. This CDR3 has 13 amino acids. The DNA of the CDR3 is TGTGCCAGCAGCGACGGTTACACAGATACGCAGTATTTT. Its protein product is CASSDGYTDTQYF.

This clonotype was counted once. V gene TRBV24-1 combines with J gene TRBJ2-6; D not resolved. The germline gives CDR1 KGHDR, CDR2 SFDVKD. The V end lost 0 bases, the J end lost 15 bases, and 8 bases lay between the germline ends. The CDR3 contains 12 residues. The CDR3 protein is CATSDLSDGLTF. DNA for the CDR3: TGTGCCACCAGTGATTTGTCGGACGGCCTGACTTTC.

In regard to this clonotype: It is unclear where the CDR3 begins or ends on the DNA, so no DNA is shown, and the CDR3 is as TCRdb lists it. This chain uses TRBV25-1 with TRBJ1-1; TRBD1, as called in the table, went unchecked against the DNA. Germline CDR1 reads MGHDK; CDR2 reads SYGVNS. The CDR3 is 15 residues long, ends included. CDR3 loop: CASSAWGGGNTEVFF.

The chain recombines TRBV12-3 or TRBV12-4 with TRBJ1-5, with D possibly being TRBD1 (6 bases). V shed 5 bases and J shed 5 bases, with 10 bases lying between them. The CDR3 consists of 13 residues. The CDR3 loop is CASSGTPDQPQHF. The CDR3, as DNA: TGTGCCAGCAGTGGGACACCCGATCAGCCCCAGCATTTT.

The chain combines TRBV20-1 with TRBJ2-7; 8 bases match TRBD1. The CDR3 covers 15 residues. Unmatched junction bases numbered 9, after V lost 3 bases and J lost 2 bases. CDR1 is DFQATT and CDR2 is SNEGSKA in the germline V gene (reference sequence). CDR3 bases: TGCAGTGCTAGCTTGGGACAGGCTAGCGCCTACGAGCAGTACTTC. Its translation: CSASLGQASAYEQYF.

The gene calls are TRBV7-9 and TRBJ2-3, with D unclear. Trimming removed 5 bases from V and 8 bases from J, with 17 bases in between. Germline-derived CDR1 and CDR2 are SEHNR and FQNEAQ (reference sequence). The CDR3 spans 14 residues. Written as DNA, the CDR3 is TGTGCCAGCAGCCAGCTCGCGACGTCGGGTACGCAGTATTTT. It is translated as CASSQLATSGTQYF.

This clonotype was detected once. The CDR3 reads CASSEWAGGNSPLHF. The DNA of the CDR3 is TGTGCCAGCAGTGAATGGGCGGGCGGGAATTCACCCCTCCACTTT. V usage is TRBV25-1 and J usage is TRBJ1-6; D gene unclear. This CDR3 spans 15 amino acids. CDR1 MGHDK and CDR2 SYGVNS come from the germline V gene. V was shortened by 1 base and J by 7 bases, with 11 bases between the two germline ends.

The chain combines TRBV7-6 with TRBJ2-1, with TRBD1 as a possible D gene (6 bases). Trimming shortened V by 4 bases and J by 2 bases, and 12 bases separated the two germline ends. Looked up from germline, CDR1 is SGHVS and CDR2 is FNYEAQ. The CDR3 sequence is 15 residues long. The CDR3 nucleotides read TGTGCCAGCAGCTCAGGACAGCGGACCTACAATGAGCAGTTCTTC. Encoded protein: CASSSGQRTYNEQFF.

This clonotype was counted a single time. V is TRBV2 and J is TRBJ1-1, with D tentatively TRBD1 (5 bases). With 6 bases removed from V and 1 base from J, the gap between germline ends came to 15 bases. Germline CDR1 reads SNHLY; CDR2 reads FYNNEI. This CDR3 is built from 15 residues. The CDR3 DNA sequence: TGTGCCAGCAGGCCCCTCGGGGGGGGGAACACTGAAGCTTTCTTT. Amino acid sequence: CASRPLGGGNTEAFF. The full variable domain, rest sourced from reference TRBV2 and TRBJ1-1, is EPEVTQTPSHQVTQMGQEVILRCVPISNHLYFYWYRQILGQKVEFLVSFYNNEISEKSEIFDDQFSVERPDGSNFTLKIRSTKLEDSAMYFCASRPLGGGNTEAFFGQGTRLTVV.

The gene calls are TRBV29-1 and TRBJ1-1; D is perhaps TRBD1 (5 bases). CDR1 SQVTM and CDR2 ANQGSEA come from the germline V gene. This CDR3 contains 13 residues. Trimming pared 4 bases from V and 1 base from J, leaving 10 bases between. CDR3 region: CSVGGYGNTEAFF. The CDR3 bases are TGCAGCGTTGGGGGGTACGGGAACACTGAAGCTTTCTTT.

This clonotype was detected ten times or more. The V and J genes are TRBV7-9 and TRBJ2-5; D may be TRBD2 (6 bases). The V and J ends lost 3 bases and 2 bases respectively, with 16 bases between them. Per germline, CDR1 SEHNR and CDR2 FQNEAQ (reference sequence). This CDR3 has 16 amino acids. The CDR3 loop reads CASSLPWGLSQETQYF. DNA for the CDR3: TGTGCCAGCAGCTTGCCTTGGGGACTTTCTCAAGAGACCCAGTACTTC.

The genes are TRBV10-3 and TRBJ1-4; no reliable D call. Trimming cost V 3 bases and J 8 bases, with 13 bases left between them. Germline V gene lookup returns CDR1 ENHRY and CDR2 SYGVKD. The CDR3 extends over 14 amino acids. The chain's CDR3 is CAISETWDKEKLFF. CDR3 nucleotide sequence: TGTGCCATCAGTGAAACGTGGGATAAGGAAAAACTGTTTTTT.